This is a list of T cell receptor beta chains from one sample in a study of CD8+CD57+ T cells in acquired aplastic anemia. TCRdb analysed the reads with MiXCR anew, one entry per CDR3 protein. The sample contains 150,000 to 200,000 distinct CDR3 sequences, approximately 48% of which appear only once. The sample was sorted CD4+, CD8+, or CD8+CD57+ T cells (not recorded which) from PBMCs. Receptors were obtained from a human donor with aplastic anemia. Each CDR3 is given without its conserved first and last residue. The order of the fields is V gene, CDR3 length, J gene, CDR3 protein.

TRBV7-2	13	TRBJ2-7	ASSLATGGFYEQY
TRBV29-1	10	TRBJ1-5	SAGQGRQPQH
TRBV19	11	TRBJ1-1	ASRGITSAEAF
TRBV10-3	9	TRBJ1-2	AISSGVGYT
TRBV19	10	TRBJ1-1	ASAQRNTEAF
TRBV10-3	11	TRBJ2-7	AISVAETYEQY
TRBV7-9	10	TRBJ1-2	ASSFREGGYT
TRBV2	11	TRBJ2-2	ASRGKNTGELF
TRBV19	10	TRBJ1-3	ASSEQGNTIY
TRBV24-1	14	TRBJ1-5	ATSESSGQLNQPQH
TRBV12-3/TRBV12-4	12	TRBJ1-2	ASSLRTGNYGYT
TRBV2	10	TRBJ2-6	ASSTGMTVLT
TRBV19	14	TRBJ2-3	ASSPGLAGLADTQY